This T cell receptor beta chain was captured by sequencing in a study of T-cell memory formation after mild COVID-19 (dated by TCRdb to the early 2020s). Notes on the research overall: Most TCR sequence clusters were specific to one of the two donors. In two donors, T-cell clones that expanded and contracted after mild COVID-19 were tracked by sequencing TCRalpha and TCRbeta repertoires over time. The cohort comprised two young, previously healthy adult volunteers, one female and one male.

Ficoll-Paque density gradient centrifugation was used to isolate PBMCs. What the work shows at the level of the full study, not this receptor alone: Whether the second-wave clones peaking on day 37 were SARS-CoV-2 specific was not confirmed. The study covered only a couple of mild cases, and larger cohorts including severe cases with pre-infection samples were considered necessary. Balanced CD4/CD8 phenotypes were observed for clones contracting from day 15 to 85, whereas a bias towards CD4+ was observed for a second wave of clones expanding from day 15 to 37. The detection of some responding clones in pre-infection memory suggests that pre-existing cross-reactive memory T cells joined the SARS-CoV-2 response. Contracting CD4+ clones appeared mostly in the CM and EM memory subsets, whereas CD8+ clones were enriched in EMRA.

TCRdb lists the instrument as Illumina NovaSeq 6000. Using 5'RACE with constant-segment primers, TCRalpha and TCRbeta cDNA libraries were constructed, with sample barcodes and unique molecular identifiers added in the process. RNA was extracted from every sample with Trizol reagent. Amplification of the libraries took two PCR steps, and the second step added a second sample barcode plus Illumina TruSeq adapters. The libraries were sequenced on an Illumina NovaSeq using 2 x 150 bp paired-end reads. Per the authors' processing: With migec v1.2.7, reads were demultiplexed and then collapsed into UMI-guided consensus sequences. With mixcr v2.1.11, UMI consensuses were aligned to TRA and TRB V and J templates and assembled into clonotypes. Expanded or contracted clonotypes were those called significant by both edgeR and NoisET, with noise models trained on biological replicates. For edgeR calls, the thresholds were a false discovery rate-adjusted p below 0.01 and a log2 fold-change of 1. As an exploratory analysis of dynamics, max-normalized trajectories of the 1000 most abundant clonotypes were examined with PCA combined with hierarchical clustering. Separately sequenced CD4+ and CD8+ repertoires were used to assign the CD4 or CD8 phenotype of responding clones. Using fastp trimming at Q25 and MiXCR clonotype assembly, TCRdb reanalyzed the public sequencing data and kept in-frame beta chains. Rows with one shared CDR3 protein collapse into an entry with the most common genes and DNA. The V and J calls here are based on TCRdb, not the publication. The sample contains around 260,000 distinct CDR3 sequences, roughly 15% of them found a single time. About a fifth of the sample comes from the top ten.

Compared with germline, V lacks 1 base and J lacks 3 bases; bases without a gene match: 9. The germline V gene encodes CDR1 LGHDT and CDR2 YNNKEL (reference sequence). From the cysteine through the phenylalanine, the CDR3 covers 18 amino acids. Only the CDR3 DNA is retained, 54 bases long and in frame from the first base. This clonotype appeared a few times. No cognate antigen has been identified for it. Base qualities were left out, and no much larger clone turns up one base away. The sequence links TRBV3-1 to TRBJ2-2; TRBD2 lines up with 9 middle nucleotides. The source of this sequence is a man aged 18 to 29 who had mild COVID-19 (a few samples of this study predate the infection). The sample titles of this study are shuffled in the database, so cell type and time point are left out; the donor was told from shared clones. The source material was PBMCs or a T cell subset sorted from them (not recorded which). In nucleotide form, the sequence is TGTGCCAGCAGCCAAGTTTTGGCGGGGGGGCCGGACACCGGGGAGCTGTTTTTT. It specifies CASSQVLAGGPDTGELFF.